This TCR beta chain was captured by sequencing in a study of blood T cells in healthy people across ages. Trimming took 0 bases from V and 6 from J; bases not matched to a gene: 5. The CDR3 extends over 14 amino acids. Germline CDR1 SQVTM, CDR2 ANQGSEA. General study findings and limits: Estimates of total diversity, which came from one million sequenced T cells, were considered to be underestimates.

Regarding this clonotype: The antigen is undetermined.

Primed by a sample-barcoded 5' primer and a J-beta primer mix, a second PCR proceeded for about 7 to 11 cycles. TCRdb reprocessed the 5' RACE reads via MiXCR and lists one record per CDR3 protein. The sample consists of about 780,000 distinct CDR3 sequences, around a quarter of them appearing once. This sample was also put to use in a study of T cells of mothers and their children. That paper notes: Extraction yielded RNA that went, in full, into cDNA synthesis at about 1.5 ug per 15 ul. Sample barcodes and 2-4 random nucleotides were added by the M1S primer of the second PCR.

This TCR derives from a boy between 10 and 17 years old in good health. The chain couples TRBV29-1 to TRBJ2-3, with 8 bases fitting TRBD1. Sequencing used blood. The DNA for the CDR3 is TGCAGCGTTGAAGATCGGCAGGGGGCGGATACGCAGTATTTT. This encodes CSVEDRQGADTQYF.